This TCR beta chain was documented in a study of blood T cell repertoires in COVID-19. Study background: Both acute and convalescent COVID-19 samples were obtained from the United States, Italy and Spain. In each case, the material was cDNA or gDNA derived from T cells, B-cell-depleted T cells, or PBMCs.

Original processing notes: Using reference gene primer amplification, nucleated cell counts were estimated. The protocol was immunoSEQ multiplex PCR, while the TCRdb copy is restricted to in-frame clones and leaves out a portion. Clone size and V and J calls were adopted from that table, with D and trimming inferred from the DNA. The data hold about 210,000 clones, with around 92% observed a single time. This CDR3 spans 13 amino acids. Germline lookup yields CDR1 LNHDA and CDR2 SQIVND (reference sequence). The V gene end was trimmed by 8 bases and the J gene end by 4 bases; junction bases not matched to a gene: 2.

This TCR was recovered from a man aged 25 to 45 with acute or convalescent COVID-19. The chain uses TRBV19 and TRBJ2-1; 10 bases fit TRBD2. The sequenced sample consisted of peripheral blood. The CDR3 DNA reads TGTGCCAGTCAGCGGGGGGGATACAATGAGCAGTTCTTC. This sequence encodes CASQRGGYNEQFF. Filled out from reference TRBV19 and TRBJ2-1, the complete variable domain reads DGGITQSPKYLFRKEGQNVTLSCEQNLNHDAMYWYRQDPGQGLRLIYYSQIVNDFQKGDIAEGYSVSREKKESFPLTVTSAQKNPTAFYLCASQRGGYNEQFFGPGTRLTVL.